This entry lists 19 T cell receptor beta chains sequenced from one sample in a study of blood T cell repertoires in COVID-19. Clones were read by immunoSEQ multiplex PCR, and TCRdb kept only the in-frame ones, dropping some. The profile shows around 180,000 clones, around 85% of them singletons. The sample comprised peripheral blood. These receptor sequences come from a man at least 80 years old with COVID-19, enrolled during active disease.

This clone came up a few times. The V gene is TRBV7-3, the J gene TRBJ1-1, with D possibly TRBD1 on 6 matching bases. Germline loops: CDR1 SGHTA, CDR2 FQGTGA. The CDR3 consists of 13 residues. Trimming took off 2 bases at V and 5 bases at J, with 9 bases between the two ends. In nucleotides, the CDR3 is TGTGCCAGCAGCTTAGGGGGACATACTGAAGCTTTCTTT. It yields the protein CASSLGGHTEAFF.

The chain couples TRBV28 to TRBJ2-7; D not certain. Trimming shortened V by 3 bases and J by 7 bases, and 16 bases separated the two germline ends. CDR1 and CDR2 (germline): MDHEN, SYDVKM. This CDR3 has 14 amino acids. CDR3 DNA: TGTGCCAGCAGTTTCGCGACTCCCCTAAGGGAGCAGTACTTC. Encoded protein: CASSFATPLREQYF.

Only a few counts were recorded for this clone. The J gene is TRBJ1-2, the V gene TRBV7-2, with D possibly TRBD1 on 6 matching bases. There are 13 residues in the CDR3. Looked up from germline, CDR1 is SGHTA and CDR2 is FQGNSA. The V end was cut by 5 bases, the J end by 4 bases, with 11 bases between. The DNA for the CDR3 is TGTGCCAGCAGCGTAGGACAGATCTATGGCTACACCTTC. It encodes CASSVGQIYGYTF.

The sample holds one count of this clone. The V call is TRBV12-3 or TRBV12-4, the J call TRBJ1-5, with a tentative D call TRBD1 (5 bases). The CDR3 sequence is 13 residues long. V was shortened by 6 bases and J by 4 bases, with 10 bases between the two germline ends. DNA of the CDR3: TGTGCCAGCAGGGGGCCAGGAAATCAGCCCCAGCATTTT. Translated, it gives CASRGPGNQPQHF.

The chain joins TRBV5-4 to TRBJ2-3, with 8 positions matching TRBD2. This CDR3 has 16 amino acids. The V and J ends lost 3 bases and 3 bases, in that order; junction bases with no gene match: 9. Germline-derived CDR1 and CDR2 are SGHNT and YYREEE (reference sequence). Here the CDR3 reads CASSWAPAGETDTQYF. The CDR3 nucleotides read TGTGCCAGCAGCTGGGCCCCAGCGGGGGAGACAGATACGCAGTATTTT. Full variable domain (rest looked up from reference TRBV5-4 and TRBJ2-3): ETGVTQSPTHLIKTRGQQVTLRCSSQSGHNTVSWYQQALGQGPQFIFQYYREEENGRGNFPPRFSGLQFPNYSSELNVNALELDDSALYLCASSWAPAGETDTQYFGPGTRLTVL.

This clone was observed a few times. This chain connects TRBV19 to TRBJ1-2; 8 bases map to TRBD1. With 6 bases clipped from V and 2 bases from J, the junction kept 5 bases outside the gene matches. The length of the CDR3 is 14 residues. Germline V CDR1 and CDR2: LNHDA, SQIVND (reference sequence). This CDR3 reads CASSTQGANYGYTF. The CDR3, as DNA: TGTGCCAGTAGCACCCAGGGGGCAAACTATGGCTACACCTTC.

The chain links TRBV29-1 to TRBJ1-1, with unresolved D. Between the trimmed V and J ends, which lost 6 bases and 2 bases, there was a span of 10 bases. CDR3 size: 12 residues. Germline assignment: CDR1 SQVTM and CDR2 ANQGSEA. This CDR3 is CSVVQINTEAFF. In DNA, the CDR3 is TGCAGCGTGGTACAAATAAACACTGAAGCTTTCTTT.

This clone has only a few counts. This sequence joins TRBV7-2 and TRBJ1-6; D perhaps matches TRBD1 (6 bases). The CDR3 extends over 15 amino acids. The V end lost 3 bases, the J end lost 7 bases, and 13 bases lay between the germline ends. Germline CDR1 SGHTA, CDR2 FQGNSA. CDR3 residues: CASSFMGQWNSPLHF. The CDR3 DNA sequence: TGTGCCAGCAGCTTTATGGGACAATGGAATTCACCCCTCCACTTT.

The chain recombines TRBV5-4 with TRBJ1-2; tentatively, D is TRBD1 (6 bases). Germline values: CDR1 SGHNT, CDR2 YYREEE (reference sequence). The CDR3 consists of 16 residues. V was pared by 4 bases and J by 8 bases, with 24 bases between. The CDR3 sequence is CASSTPSPPTGYGYTF. Written as DNA, the CDR3 is TGTGCCAGCAGCACCCCCTCCCCCCCTACAGGGTACGGCTACACCTTC.

The chain joins TRBV11-2 to TRBJ1-1, with D hard to call. Trimming pared 0 bases from V and 0 bases from J, leaving 8 bases between. Looked up from germline, CDR1 is SGHAT and CDR2 is FQNNGV. This CDR3 spans 15 amino acids. The CDR3 bases are TGTGCCAGCAGCTTAGATCCTGGAGTGAACACTGAAGCTTTCTTT. This encodes CASSLDPGVNTEAFF.

J is TRBJ2-2 and V is TRBV18; a weak D match, TRBD2 (5 bases). V was pared by 6 bases and J by 4 bases, with 15 bases between. This CDR3 contains 15 residues. Germline V gene data show CDR1 as KGHSH and CDR2 as LQKENI. The DNA for the CDR3 is TGTGCCAGCTCCCGCGGAGGAGGTCCCACCGGGGAGCTGTTTTTT. This translates into CASSRGGGPTGELFF.

The chain has TRBV25-1 and TRBJ2-7; D unresolved. The germline V gene encodes CDR1 MGHDK and CDR2 SYGVNS. V lost 3 bases and J lost 3, with 3 bases in between. The CDR3 is 11 residues long. The CDR3 DNA reads TGTGCCAGCAGTGACCGCTACGAGCAGTACTTC. Residues: CASSDRYEQYF.

The rearrangement joins TRBV7-2 to TRBJ2-7, with a possible D match to TRBD1 (5 bases). The germline gives CDR1 SGHTA, CDR2 FQGNSA. The V gene lost 1 base and the J gene lost 2 bases, with 12 bases spanning the gap. The CDR3 has 15 residues. This CDR3 is CASSLGPGMAYEQYF. DNA of the CDR3: TGTGCCAGCAGCTTAGGTCCAGGGATGGCCTACGAGCAGTACTTC.

The rearrangement links TRBV18 to TRBJ2-7; D remains ambiguous. Germline V gives CDR1 KGHSH, CDR2 LQKENI. The CDR3 runs 14 residues. V was shortened by 0 bases and J by 0 bases, with 6 bases between the two germline ends. The DNA of the CDR3 is TGTGCCAGCTCACCACCTGGCAGCTCCTACGAGCAGTACTTC. Protein product: CASSPPGSSYEQYF.

The CDR3 DNA reads as TGTGCCAGCAGCCATCGACAATCCTCTAATGAAAAACTGTTTTTT. Amino acid sequence: CASSHRQSSNEKLFF. V is TRBV28 and J is TRBJ1-4, with no clear D. Germline V gives CDR1 MDHEN, CDR2 SYDVKM. This CDR3 has 15 amino acids. V lost 6 bases to trimming and J lost 3 bases, with 14 bases between them.

V and J are TRBV5-4 and TRBJ2-5, with 13 bases identical to TRBD2. Germline values: CDR1 SGHNT, CDR2 YYREEE (reference sequence). This CDR3 is 16 amino acids long. Trimming at V came to 3 bases and at J to 4 bases, leaving 6 bases not matched to a gene. The CDR3 nucleotides read TGTGCCAGCAGCTCATGGACTAGCGGGGGAAGAGAGACCCAGTACTTC. As protein: CASSSWTSGGRETQYF.

The chain couples TRBV15 to TRBJ1-1; D gene uncertain. The CDR3 is made up of 13 amino acids. The V gene's germline CDR1 is LNHNV and CDR2 YYDKDF (reference sequence). Trimming pared 3 bases from V and 3 bases from J, leaving 8 bases between. The CDR3 protein is CATSRGLYTEAFF. The CDR3, as DNA: TGTGCCACCAGCAGGGGCCTCTACACTGAAGCTTTCTTT.

The rearrangement links TRBV2 to TRBJ1-1; a weak D match, TRBD1 (5 bases). The germline V and J ends were trimmed by 6 bases and 3 bases, with 11 bases remaining between them. Germline CDR1 and CDR2: SNHLY and FYNNEI. The CDR3 covers 13 residues. As DNA, the CDR3 is TGTGCCAGCAGATCGGACACCCACACTGAAGCTTTCTTT. Its protein is CASRSDTHTEAFF.

The rearrangement links TRBV7-3 to TRBJ2-2, with D tentatively TRBD2 (6 bases). The CDR3 extends over 16 amino acids. Germline lookup yields CDR1 SGHTA and CDR2 FQGTGA. Trimming removed 2 bases from V and 0 bases from J, with 10 bases in between. The DNA for the CDR3 is TGTGCCAGCAGCTTAGGCGGGGTCTCGAACACCGGGGAGCTGTTTTTT. Translating gives CASSLGGVSNTGELFF.